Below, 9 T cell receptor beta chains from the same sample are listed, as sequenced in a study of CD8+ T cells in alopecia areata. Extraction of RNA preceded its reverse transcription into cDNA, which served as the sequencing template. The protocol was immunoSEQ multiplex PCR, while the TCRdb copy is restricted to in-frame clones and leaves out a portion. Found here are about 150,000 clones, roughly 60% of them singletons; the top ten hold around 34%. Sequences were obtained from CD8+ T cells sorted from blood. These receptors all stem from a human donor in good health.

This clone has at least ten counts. The CDR3 is CASSLRFLDEQFF. In DNA form, the CDR3 reads TGTGCCAGCAGCTTGCGATTTCTGGATGAGCAGTTCTTC. The chain couples TRBV5-5 to TRBJ2-1; D is undetermined. This CDR3 has 13 residues. Germline V gene lookup returns CDR1 SGHKS and CDR2 YYEKEE (reference sequence). The ends were cut back, 1 base at V and 8 bases at J, with 10 bases in the middle. Full variable domain (rest looked up from reference TRBV5-5 and TRBJ2-1): DAGVTQSPTHLIKTRGQQVTLRCSPISGHKSVSWYQQVLGQGPQFIFQYYEKEERGRGNFPDRFSARQFPNYSSELNVNALLLGDSALYLCASSLRFLDEQFFGPGTRLTVL.

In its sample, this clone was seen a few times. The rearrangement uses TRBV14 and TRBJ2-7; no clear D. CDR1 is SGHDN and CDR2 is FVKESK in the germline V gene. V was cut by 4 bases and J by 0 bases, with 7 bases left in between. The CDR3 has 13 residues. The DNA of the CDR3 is TGTGCCAGCAGCCTAGGGTTCTCCTACGAGCAGTACTTC. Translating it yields CASSLGFSYEQYF.

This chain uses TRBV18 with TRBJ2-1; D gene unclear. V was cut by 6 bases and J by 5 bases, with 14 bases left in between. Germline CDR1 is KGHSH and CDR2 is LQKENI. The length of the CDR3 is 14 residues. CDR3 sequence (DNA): TGTGCCAGCTCCCAAAGGGCAGGAGACAATGAGCAGTTCTTC. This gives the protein CASSQRAGDNEQFF. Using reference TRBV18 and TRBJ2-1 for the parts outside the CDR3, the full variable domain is NAGVMQNPRHLVRRRGQEARLRCSPMKGHSHVYWYRQLPEEGLKFMVYLQKENIIDESGMPKERFSAEFPKEGPSILRIQQVVRGDSAAYFCASSQRAGDNEQFFGPGTRLTVL.

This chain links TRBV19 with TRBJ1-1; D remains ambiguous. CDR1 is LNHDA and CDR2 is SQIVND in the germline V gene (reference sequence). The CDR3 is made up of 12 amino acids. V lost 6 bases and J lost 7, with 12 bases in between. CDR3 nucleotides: TGTGCCAGTAGCTCAGCCTCAGGTGAAGCTTTCTTT. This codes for CASSSASGEAFF.

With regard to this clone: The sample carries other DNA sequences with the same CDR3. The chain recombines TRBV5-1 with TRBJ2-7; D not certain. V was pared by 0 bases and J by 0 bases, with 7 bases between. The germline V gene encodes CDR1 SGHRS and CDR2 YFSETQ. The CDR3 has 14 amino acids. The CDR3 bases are TGCGCCAGCAGCTTGGTTGGGAACTCCTACGAGCAGTACTTC. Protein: CASSLVGNSYEQYF.

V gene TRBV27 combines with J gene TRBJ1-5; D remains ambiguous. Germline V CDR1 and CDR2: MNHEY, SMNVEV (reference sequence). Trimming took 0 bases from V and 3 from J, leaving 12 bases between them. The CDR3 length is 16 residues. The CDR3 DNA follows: TGTGCCAGCAGTTTATCGGTGGGAGACTCCAATCAGCCCCAGCATTTT. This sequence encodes CASSLSVGDSNQPQHF.

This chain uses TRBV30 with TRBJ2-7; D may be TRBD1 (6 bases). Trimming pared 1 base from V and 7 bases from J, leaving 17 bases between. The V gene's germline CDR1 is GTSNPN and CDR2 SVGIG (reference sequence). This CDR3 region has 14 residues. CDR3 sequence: CAWSDGRGLWEQYF. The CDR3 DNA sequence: TGTGCCTGGAGTGATGGCAGGGGCCTATGGGAGCAGTACTTC.

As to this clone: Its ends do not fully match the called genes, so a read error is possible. CDR3 bases: TGTGCCAGCACCATTTGGGACACAGAAGCTTTCTTT. This codes for CASTIWDTEAFF. This sequence joins TRBV6-6 and TRBJ1-1; tentative D call: TRBD1 (6 bases). The germline V gene encodes CDR1 MNHNY and CDR2 SVGAGI (reference sequence). This CDR3 contains 12 residues.

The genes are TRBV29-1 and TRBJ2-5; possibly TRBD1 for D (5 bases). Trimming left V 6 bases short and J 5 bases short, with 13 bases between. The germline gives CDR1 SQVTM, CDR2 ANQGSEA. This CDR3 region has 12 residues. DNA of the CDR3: TGCAGCGTCCTACCAGGGTTGGAGACCCAGTACTTC. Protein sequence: CSVLPGLETQYF.